The 29 T cell receptor beta chains below come from one sample, sequenced in a study of identical twins (dated by TCRdb to the mid-2010s). Receptor amplification or capture employed 5' RACE. The instrument given in TCRdb is Illumina HiSeq 2000. TCRdb reprocessing: public reads trimmed at Q25 with fastp, clones called with MiXCR, in-frame beta chains kept. Records with the same CDR3 protein are collapsed into one entry carrying the most frequent genes and DNA. This sample holds about 730,000 distinct CDR3 sequences; 20% to 25% were observed only once. The ten most abundant clones make up over 4% of the sample. A further study also used this sample, focusing on T cells expressing NK-cell markers.

The sequenced sample consisted of PBMCs. The receptors were gathered from a woman aged 18-29 years in good health.

This chain joins TRBV5-8 and TRBJ2-1, with D possibly TRBD2 on 6 matching bases. V dropped 3 bases and J dropped 5 bases, with 21 bases sitting between them. CDR1 and CDR2 (germline): SGHTS, YDEGEE. This CDR3 spans 17 amino acids. CDR3 residues: CASSYKLRRGPNNEQFF. DNA of the CDR3: TGTGCCAGCAGCTACAAATTGCGGCGGGGTCCAAACAATGAGCAGTTCTTC.

This clonotype was observed many times. V is TRBV12-3 or TRBV12-4 and J is TRBJ1-1, with a possible D match to TRBD1 (5 bases). V was cut by 3 bases and J by 1 base, with 9 bases left in between. The CDR3 contains 14 residues. CDR3: CASSFLGGNTEAFF. The CDR3 DNA follows: TGTGCCAGCAGTTTTCTTGGGGGGAACACTGAAGCTTTCTTT.

This clonotype was counted once. The chain has TRBV5-6 and TRBJ2-5, with TRBD2 matching over 9 bases. Germline CDR1 SGHDT, CDR2 YYEEEE. The CDR3 length is 16 residues. V was pared by 7 bases and J by 1 base, with 11 bases of the junction left unmatched. CDR3: CASQPFQRGAQETQYF. The CDR3 DNA sequence: TGTGCCAGCCAGCCGTTTCAGCGGGGGGCCCAAGAGACCCAGTACTTC.

The chain links TRBV28 to TRBJ2-2, with 7 bases fitting TRBD2. The germline V gene encodes CDR1 MDHEN and CDR2 SYDVKM. Trimming at V came to 5 bases and at J to 4 bases, leaving 7 bases not matched to a gene. CDR3 length: 15 amino acids. The CDR3 nucleotides are TGTGCCAGCAGTCGGAGCGGGATAAGCACCGGGGAGCTGTTTTTT. Translating gives CASSRSGISTGELFF.

J is TRBJ2-1 and V is TRBV9; 14 bases are shared with TRBD2. Germline-derived CDR1 and CDR2 are SGDLS and YYNGEE. Losses at the gene ends were 0 bases for V and 4 bases for J; bases not matched to a gene: 0. CDR3 length: 16 amino acids. The CDR3 nucleotides read TGTGCCAGCAGCGTAGGGACTAGCGGGAGGTACAATGAGCAGTTCTTC. This encodes CASSVGTSGRYNEQFF.

Only a few counts were recorded for this clonotype. The rearrangement joins TRBV4-3 to TRBJ2-1; TRBD1 matches 7 bases. Trimming took 3 bases from V and 6 from J; bases not matched to a gene: 5. The germline gives CDR1 LGHNA, CDR2 YSLEER. This CDR3 has 14 amino acids. The CDR3 reads CASSQQGVGNEQFF. The CDR3 coding sequence is TGCGCCAGCAGCCAGCAGGGGGTGGGCAATGAGCAGTTCTTC.

The sample holds many counts of this clonotype. J is TRBJ2-5 and V is TRBV29-1, with D possibly matching TRBD2 (5 bases). Germline V CDR1 and CDR2: SQVTM, ANQGSEA. The CDR3 extends over 14 amino acids. Trimming stripped 4 bases from V and 0 bases from J, with 12 bases between. CDR3 coding DNA: TGCAGCGTTGTAAGGACGGGATACCAAGAGACCCAGTACTTC. This codes for CSVVRTGYQETQYF.

This chain connects TRBV4-3 to TRBJ2-2, with 11 positions matching TRBD2. This CDR3 contains 16 residues. The germline CDR1 and CDR2 sequences are LGHNA and YSLEER. J lost 7 bases, V lost 1 base, and 5 bases had no gene match. CDR3 nucleotide sequence: TGCGCCAGCAGCCAAGGGCTAGCGGGAGGACACGGGGAGCTGTTTTTT. As protein: CASSQGLAGGHGELFF.

This clonotype was detected only a few times. The J gene is TRBJ1-1, the V gene TRBV20-1, with 9 bases matching TRBD1. Germline values: CDR1 DFQATT, CDR2 SNEGSKA (reference sequence). J lost 1 base, V lost 6 bases, and 6 bases had no gene match. There are 14 residues in the CDR3. The CDR3: CSAADRGGNTEAFF. The CDR3 DNA follows: TGCAGTGCCGCCGACAGGGGGGGGAACACTGAAGCTTTCTTT.

The V and J genes are TRBV20-1 and TRBJ2-3; D not certain. The V gene lost 1 base and the J gene lost 11 bases, with 10 bases spanning the gap. This CDR3 is 11 amino acids long. Germline V gene data show CDR1 as DFQATT and CDR2 as SNEGSKA (reference sequence). CDR3 coding DNA: TGCAGTGCTAGAGTCGGAACCCAGCAGTATTTT. It yields the protein CSARVGTQQYF.

This clonotype has only a few counts. This chain uses TRBV11-2 with TRBJ2-7, with 11 bases lining up with TRBD2. V dropped 1 base and J dropped 3; count of bases not matched to a gene: 8. The V gene's germline CDR1 is SGHAT and CDR2 FQNNGV. The CDR3 covers 17 residues. DNA of the CDR3: TGTGCCAGCAGCTTAGGTCGAGGGCTAGCGGGAGGCTACGAGCAGTACTTC. Residues: CASSLGRGLAGGYEQYF.

The V call is TRBV12-3 or TRBV12-4, the J call TRBJ2-2, with 9 bases identical to TRBD2. The CDR3 has 15 residues. J was trimmed by 5 bases and V by 4 bases; bases with no gene match: 5. CDR3 coding DNA: TGTGCCAGCAGTTCGGCGGGGGGGGCAACCGGGGAGCTGTTTTTT. It translates to CASSSAGGATGELFF.

This clonotype showed up just a few times. The J gene is TRBJ1-2, the V gene TRBV6-5, with D uncertain. The CDR3 is 15 amino acids. Germline V gives CDR1 MNHEY, CDR2 SVGAGI. The V end was cut by 2 bases, the J end by 3 bases, with 13 bases between. Here the CDR3 reads CASSYSLGRDYGYTF. The CDR3 coding sequence is TGTGCCAGCAGTTACAGCCTGGGAAGGGACTATGGCTACACCTTC.

This clonotype has only a few counts. J is TRBJ2-3 and V is TRBV20-1; D may correspond to TRBD1 or TRBD2 (5 bases each). V lost 6 bases and J 4 bases, leaving 17 bases between the germline ends. Germline CDR1 reads DFQATT; CDR2 reads SNEGSKA (reference sequence). This CDR3 contains 14 residues. The DNA of the CDR3 is TGCAGTGCAGAGGGGCCGGCCCCCCCAGATACGCAGTATTTT. Protein sequence: CSAEGPAPPDTQYF.

The J gene is TRBJ2-5, the V gene TRBV29-1, with D perhaps matching TRBD1 (6 bases). Trimming pared 6 bases from V and 3 bases from J, leaving 17 bases between. Germline lookup yields CDR1 SQVTM and CDR2 ANQGSEA. CDR3 size: 14 residues. CDR3 region: CSVSTTGLEETQYF. CDR3 nucleotide sequence: TGCAGCGTGTCCACAACAGGGTTAGAAGAGACCCAGTACTTC.

The chain links TRBV6-5 to TRBJ2-7; 11 nucleotides agree with TRBD1. V shed 4 bases, J shed 4 bases, and the junction held 6 bases outside the gene matches. This CDR3 comprises 15 residues. Germline assignment: CDR1 MNHEY and CDR2 SVGAGI. The CDR3 protein is CASSWPGQGGYEQYF. In DNA, the CDR3 is TGTGCCAGCAGTTGGCCGGGACAGGGGGGTTACGAGCAGTACTTC.

The chain couples TRBV15 to TRBJ2-2, with a possible D match to TRBD2 (6 bases). Germline V gives CDR1 LNHNV, CDR2 YYDKDF (reference sequence). V shed 3 bases and J shed 3 bases, with 8 bases lying between them. There are 14 residues in the CDR3. The CDR3 protein is CATSREGHTGELFF. The CDR3 DNA sequence: TGTGCCACCAGCAGGGAGGGACACACCGGGGAGCTGTTTTTT.

The chain uses TRBV5-1 and TRBJ2-1, with 7 bases fitting TRBD2. V lost 7 bases and J lost 4; bases outside the gene matches: 8. Germline loops: CDR1 SGHRS, CDR2 YFSETQ. The CDR3 has 14 amino acids. The CDR3 spells CASCASGPYNEQFF. The DNA of the CDR3 is TGCGCCAGCTGCGCTAGCGGACCTTACAATGAGCAGTTCTTC.

This CDR3 reads CATRGLANTGELFF. Here the CDR3 DNA reads TGTGCCACCAGGGGACTGGCGAACACCGGGGAGCTGTTTTTT. The chain employs TRBV15 and TRBJ2-2, with a weak D call TRBD2 (6 bases). The CDR3 has 14 residues. V was cut by 6 bases and J by 0 bases, with 8 bases left in between. Germline CDR1 is LNHNV and CDR2 is YYDKDF (reference sequence). The whole variable domain, filled in from reference TRBV15 and TRBJ2-2, reads DAMVIQNPRYQVTQFGKPVTLSCSQTLNHNVMYWYQQKSSQAPKLLFHYYDKDFNNEADTPDNFQSRRPNTSFCFLDIRSPGLGDTAMYLCATRGLANTGELFFGEGSRLTVL.

The chain uses TRBV7-2 and TRBJ2-7; TRBD1 agrees at 10 bases. V shed 5 bases and J 7 bases; nucleotides not matched to a gene: 11. Germline V gene data show CDR1 as SGHTA and CDR2 as FQGNSA. The CDR3 has 15 amino acids. CDR3 region: CASSSGTGVLREQYF. The CDR3 DNA reads as TGTGCCAGCAGCAGTGGGACAGGGGTCTTGAGGGAGCAGTACTTC.

This chain connects TRBV9 to TRBJ2-2; 12 nucleotides agree with TRBD1. The CDR3 has 16 residues. Germline CDR1 is SGDLS and CDR2 is YYNGEE. V trimming: 3 bases; J trimming: 8 bases; junction bases outside the gene matches: 8. CDR3 residues: CASSARSGQGAGELFF. Written as DNA, the CDR3 is TGTGCCAGCAGCGCCAGATCGGGACAGGGGGCTGGGGAGCTGTTTTTT.

This clonotype was observed a few times. The rearrangement joins TRBV27 to TRBJ1-2; D remains ambiguous. This CDR3 spans 17 amino acids. Trimming left V 9 bases short and J 8 bases short, with 31 bases between. Per the germline V gene, CDR1 is MNHEY and CDR2 is SMNVEV (reference sequence). This CDR3 is CASTTLTTGHSPNGYTF. CDR3 nucleotide sequence: TGTGCCAGTACAACCCTTACTACCGGGCACAGCCCGAACGGCTACACCTTC.

V is TRBV18 and J is TRBJ2-7, with D possibly called TRBD1 or TRBD2 (6 bases each). Germline V lookup: CDR1 KGHSH, CDR2 LQKENI. With 3 bases removed from V and 0 bases from J, the gap between germline ends came to 9 bases. The CDR3 has 14 residues. The CDR3 reads CASSPAGHSYEQYF. The CDR3 region has the DNA TGTGCCAGCTCACCCGCGGGACACTCCTACGAGCAGTACTTC.

This clonotype was detected ten times or more. This chain connects TRBV7-9 to TRBJ2-1; maybe TRBD2 (5 bases). The length of the CDR3 is 17 residues. The germline V gene encodes CDR1 SEHNR and CDR2 FQNEAQ (reference sequence). Trimming shortened V by 5 bases and J by 0 bases, and 17 bases separated the two germline ends. The CDR3 DNA reads TGTGCCAGCAGCCCCCGGACTCACACGAGCTCCTACAATGAGCAGTTCTTC. Amino acid sequence: CASSPRTHTSSYNEQFF. The variable domain in full, completed from reference TRBV7-9 and TRBJ2-1, reads DTGVSQNPRHKITKRGQNVTFRCDPISEHNRLYWYRQTLGQGPEFLTYFQNEAQLEKSRLLSDRFSAERPKGSFSTLEIQRTEQGDSAMYLCASSPRTHTSSYNEQFFGPGTRLTVL.

This clonotype was seen ten or more times. The chain has TRBV12-3 or TRBV12-4 and TRBJ2-7, with D perhaps TRBD2 (5 bases). CDR3 length: 15 amino acids. V was cut by 1 base and J by 1 base, with 11 bases left in between. The CDR3 loop reads CASSLVGVGSYEQYF. As DNA, the CDR3 is TGTGCCAGCAGTTTAGTCGGGGTAGGGTCCTACGAGCAGTACTTC.

This clonotype was detected ten times or more. The chain links TRBV3-1 to TRBJ2-7; D gene unclear. Germline V gene sequence: CDR1 LGHDT, CDR2 YNNKEL (reference sequence). V shed 1 base and J shed 6 bases, with 4 bases lying between them. The CDR3 covers 11 residues. CDR3 in amino acids: CASSQGLEQYF. CDR3 nucleotide sequence: TGTGCCAGCAGCCAAGGTCTCGAGCAGTACTTC.

This clonotype was seen at least ten times. The rearrangement uses TRBV6-5 and TRBJ2-5; D is unclear. CDR1 is MNHEY, CDR2 SVGAGI, per germline. The CDR3 runs 12 residues. Trimming shortened V by 6 bases and J by 4 bases, and 9 bases separated the two germline ends. DNA of the CDR3: TGTGCCAGCAGACGAGACCGAGAGACCCAGTACTTC. It translates to CASRRDRETQYF.

The genes are TRBV29-1 and TRBJ1-2; D unclear. The V end lost 0 bases, the J end lost 7 bases, and 9 bases lay between the germline ends. The CDR3 has 12 amino acids. The germline gives CDR1 SQVTM, CDR2 ANQGSEA. Written as DNA, the CDR3 is TGCAGCGTTGAAGAGGGGATGGGTGGCTACACCTTC. Translating gives CSVEEGMGGYTF.

There are many counts of this clonotype. The CDR3 DNA is TGTGCCAGCAGCAGGGACGGAGAGCAGTTCTTC. Its protein is CASSRDGEQFF. V is TRBV9 and J is TRBJ2-1, with D perhaps assigned TRBD1 or TRBD2 (5 bases each). The germline V gene encodes CDR1 SGDLS and CDR2 YYNGEE. Deletions cut 4 bases from V and 10 bases from J, with 9 bases between. The CDR3 has 11 residues.